This note documents a single T cell receptor beta chain sequence. The CDR3 covers 15 residues. Germline loops: CDR1 SGHVS, CDR2 FQNEAQ. V lost 5 bases, J lost 2 bases, and 5 bases stayed unmatched. As defined, naive CD8 cells were CD45RO-negative and positively selected for CCR7, with terminally differentiated effector memory CD45RA+ cells excluded. This sample is drawn from a study of shared clonotypes between healthy human individuals. Replicate PCRs run on sorted subsets employed around 200 ng DNA, roughly 30,000 T cell genomes. Authors' analysis steps: Quality scores were absent from the junction-only immunoSEQ sequences, so filtering differed. Sequenced by immunoSEQ multiplex PCR; TCRdb stores in-frame clones only, minus some. That table supplies the V and J calls and clone size; D and trimming were determined from the DNA. The table includes about 680,000 clones, 92% detected once.

The specimen was naive CD8+ T cells sorted from blood. This receptor was taken from a man aged 25 to 40 in good health. The chain carries TRBV7-8 and TRBJ2-5, with TRBD2 identical over 10 bases. The CDR3 region is CASSQRTSGQETQYF. The CDR3 DNA follows: TGTGCCAGCAGCCAGAGGACTAGCGGACAAGAGACCCAGTACTTC. Complete variable domain (other parts from reference TRBV7-8 and TRBJ2-5): GAGVSQSPRYKVAKRGQDVALRCDPISGHVSLFWYQQALGQGPEFLTYFQNEAQLDKSGLPSDRFFAERPEGSVSTLKIQRTQQEDSAVYLCASSQRTSGQETQYFGPGTRLLVL.